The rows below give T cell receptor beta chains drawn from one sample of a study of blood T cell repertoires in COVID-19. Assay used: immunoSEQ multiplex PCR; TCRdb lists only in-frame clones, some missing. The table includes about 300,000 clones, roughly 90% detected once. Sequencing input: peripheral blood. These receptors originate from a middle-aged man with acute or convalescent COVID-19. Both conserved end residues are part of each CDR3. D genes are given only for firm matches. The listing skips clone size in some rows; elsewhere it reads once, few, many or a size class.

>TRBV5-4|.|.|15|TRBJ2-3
TGTGCCAGCAGACGGTCACAGGAGCTCACAGATACGCAGTATTTT
CASRRSQELTDTQYF
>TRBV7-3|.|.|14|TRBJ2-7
TGTGCCAGCAGCTTACAGGGCCGCCGAGACGAGCAGTACTTC
CASSLQGRRDEQYF
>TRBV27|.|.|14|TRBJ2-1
TGTGCCAGCAGTAGCAGGGGCCTCTACAATGAGCAGTTCTTC
CASSSRGLYNEQFF
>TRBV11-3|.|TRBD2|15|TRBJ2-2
TGTGCCAGCAGCCAGGGAGGGGTGAACACCGGGGAGCTGTTTTTT
CASSQGGVNTGELFF
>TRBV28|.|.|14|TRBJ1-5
TGTGCCAGCAGTTTGGAAGGGGTGTTCCAGCCCCAGCATTTT
CASSLEGVFQPQHF
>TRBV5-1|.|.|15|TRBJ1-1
TGCGCCAGCAGCTTGGAGGGACAACCAAACACTGAAGCTTTCTTT
CASSLEGQPNTEAFF
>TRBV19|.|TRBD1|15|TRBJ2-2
TGTGCCAGTAGTATAGGACAGGGCGAGTACGGGGAGCTGTTTTTT
CASSIGQGEYGELFF
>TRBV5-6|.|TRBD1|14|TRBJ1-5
TGTGCCAGCAGCCTGGGGCAGGGGGATCAGCCCCAGCATTTT
CASSLGQGDQPQHF
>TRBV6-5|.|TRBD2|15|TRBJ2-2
TGTGCCAGCAGGAAGACTAGCGGGGTCGGCGGGGAGCTGTTTTTT
CASRKTSGVGGELFF
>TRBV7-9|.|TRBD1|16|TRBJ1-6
TGTGCCAGCAGCCCCGGACAGGGGAGCTATAATTCACCCCTCCACTTT
CASSPGQGSYNSPLHF
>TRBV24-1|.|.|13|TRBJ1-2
TGTGCCACCAGTGATTCGACGGGCTATGGCTACACCTTC
CATSDSTGYGYTF
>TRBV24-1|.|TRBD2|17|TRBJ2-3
TGTGCCACCAGTGATTCCTTAAGCGGGGGGAGCACAGATACGCAGTATTTT
CATSDSLSGGSTDTQYF
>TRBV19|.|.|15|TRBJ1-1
TGTGCCAGTAGTATAGGAGGAGGAACGGGCACTGAAGCTTTCTTT
CASSIGGGTGTEAFF
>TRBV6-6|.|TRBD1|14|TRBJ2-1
TGTGCCAGCAGTTACGGGACAGGGCCCCATGAGCAGTTCTTC
CASSYGTGPHEQFF
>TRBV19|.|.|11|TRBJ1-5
TGTGCCAGTTCGGGGGGGCGGCCCCAGCATTTT
CASSGGRPQHF
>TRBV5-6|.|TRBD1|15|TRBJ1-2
TGTGCCAGCAGCCCCGGGACAGGGGGCTTAGGTGGCTACACCTTC
CASSPGTGGLGGYTF
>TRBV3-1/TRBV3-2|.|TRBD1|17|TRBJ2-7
TGTGCCAGCAGCCAAGCCCGTCCAGGGGGCCCATCCTACGAGCAGTACTTC
CASSQARPGGPSYEQYF
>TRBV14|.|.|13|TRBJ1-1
TGTGCCAGCAGCCAAGGCGGGTGGGGAAAAGCTTTCTTT
CASSQGGWGKAFF
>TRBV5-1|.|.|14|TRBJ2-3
TGCGCCAGCACCCCGGTGTACCGCACAGATACGCAGTATTTT
CASTPVYRTDTQYF
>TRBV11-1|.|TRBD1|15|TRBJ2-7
TGTGCCAGCAGCTTTGGGGACAGGCGCACCTACGAGCAGTACTTC
CASSFGDRRTYEQYF
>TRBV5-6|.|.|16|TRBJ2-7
TGTGCCAGCAGCCGTGGGACGACAGGCCTTACCTACGAGCAGTACTTC
CASSRGTTGLTYEQYF
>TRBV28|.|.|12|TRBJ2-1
TGTGCCAGTAAGGGGGGGCACAATGAGCAGTTCTTC
CASKGGHNEQFF
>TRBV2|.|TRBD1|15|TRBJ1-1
TGTGCCTGCGCCAGGGAAGGGGGCATGAACACTGAAGCTTTCTTT
CACAREGGMNTEAFF
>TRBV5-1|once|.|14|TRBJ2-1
TGCGCCAGCACCCTAGGCCACCCAGACAATGAGCAGTTCTTC
CASTLGHPDNEQFF
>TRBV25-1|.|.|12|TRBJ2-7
TGTGCCAGCAGCGCAAACAGTTACGAGCAGTACTTC
CASSANSYEQYF
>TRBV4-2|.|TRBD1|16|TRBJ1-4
TGTGCCAGCAGCCCAGGGGCGACAGGGGCACAGGAAAAACTGTTTTTT
CASSPGATGAQEKLFF
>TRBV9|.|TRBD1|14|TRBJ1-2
TGTGCCAGCAGCCCCGGGACAGGGAGCTATGGCTACACCTTC
CASSPGTGSYGYTF
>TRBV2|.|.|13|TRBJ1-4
TGTGCCAGCAGTTGGGGGGGGGAGGAAAAACTGTTTTTT
CASSWGGEEKLFF
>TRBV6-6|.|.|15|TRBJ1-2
TGTGCCAGCGAGGGCGTAGTAGGTGCAGGCTATGGCTACACCTTC
CASEGVVGAGYGYTF
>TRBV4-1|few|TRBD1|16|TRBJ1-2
TGCGCCAGCAGCCAAGAGGCGGCAGGGGGGTGGTATGGCTACACCTTC
CASSQEAAGGWYGYTF
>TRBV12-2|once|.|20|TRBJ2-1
TGTGCAAGTCTCCCACTATTAGTCCCTTGCGGGGGCCCCCGGGGGCATGAGCAGTTCTTC
CASLPLLVPCGGPRGHEQFF
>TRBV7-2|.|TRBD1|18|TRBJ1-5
TGTGCCAGCAGCTTAGCGCCCGACAGGGGGTATAGCAATCAGCCCCAGCATTTT
CASSLAPDRGYSNQPQHF
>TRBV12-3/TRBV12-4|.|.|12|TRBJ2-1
TGTGCCAGCAGTTTAACTAGCAATGAGCAGTTCTTC
CASSLTSNEQFF
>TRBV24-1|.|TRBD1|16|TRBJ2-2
TGTGCCACCAGTGATTTGAGACAGGGGAACACCGGGGAGCTGTTTTTT
CATSDLRQGNTGELFF
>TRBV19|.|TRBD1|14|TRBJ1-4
TGTGCCAGTAGCTCGGGACAGGGTTCGGAAAAACTGTTTTTT
CASSSGQGSEKLFF
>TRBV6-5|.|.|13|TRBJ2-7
TGTGCCAGCAGTCTCGGGTTAAACTACGAGCAGTACTTC
CASSLGLNYEQYF
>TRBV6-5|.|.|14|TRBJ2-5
TGTGCCAGCAGTATCGCCCCGACCGGGGAGACCCAGTACTTC
CASSIAPTGETQYF
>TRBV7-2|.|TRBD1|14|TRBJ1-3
TGTGCCAGCAGCCCGGACAGGGGAAGGAACACCATATATTTT
CASSPDRGRNTIYF
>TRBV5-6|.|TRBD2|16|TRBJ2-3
TGTGCCAGCACCACCCTAGCGGGGGGAAACACAGATACGCAGTATTTT
CASTTLAGGNTDTQYF
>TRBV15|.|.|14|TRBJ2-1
TGTGCCACCAGCGCGTACAGGGGGGGCAATGAGCAGTTCTTC
CATSAYRGGNEQFF
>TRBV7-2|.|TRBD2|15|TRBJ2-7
TGTGCCAGCAGCTTAGGATCTAGCGGGGGGGCCGAGCAGTACTTC
CASSLGSSGGAEQYF
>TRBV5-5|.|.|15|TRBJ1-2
TGTGCCAGCAGCCCACAAGGGGTGTCTGCCTATGGCTACACCTTC
CASSPQGVSAYGYTF
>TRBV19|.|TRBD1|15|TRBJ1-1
TGTGCCAGTAGCGATAGACAGGGGGCGGAAACTGAAGCTTTCTTT
CASSDRQGAETEAFF
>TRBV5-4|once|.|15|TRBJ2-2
TGTGCCAGCAGCCGCCGGGGGAGGTACACCGGGGAGCTGTTTTTT
CASSRRGRYTGELFF
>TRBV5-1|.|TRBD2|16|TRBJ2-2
TGCGCCAGCAGCTTTTTACTAGCGGGGAACACCGGGGAGCTGTTTTTT
CASSFLLAGNTGELFF
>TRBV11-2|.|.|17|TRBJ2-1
TGTGCCAGCAGCTATGGGGACTGGGCCAAGCCATACAATGAGCAGTTCTTC
CASSYGDWAKPYNEQFF
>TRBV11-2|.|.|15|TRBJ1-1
TGTGCCAGCAGCTCAGAACAGAACCTGAACACTGAAGCTTTCTTT
CASSSEQNLNTEAFF
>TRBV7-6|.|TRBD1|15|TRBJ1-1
TGTGCCAGCAGCTTAGCGGGACAGGGGTCCACTGAAGCTTTCTTT
CASSLAGQGSTEAFF
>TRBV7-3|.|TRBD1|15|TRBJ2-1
TGTGCCAGCAGCAGAGGACAGGCGGCCTACAATGAGCAGTTCTTC
CASSRGQAAYNEQFF
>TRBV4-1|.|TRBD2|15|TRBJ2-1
TGCGCCAGCAGCCCGGGACTACAGATCAACAATGAGCAGTTCTTC
CASSPGLQINNEQFF
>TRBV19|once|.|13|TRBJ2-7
TGTGCCAGTAGTGCAGGGCCCCTGTACGAGCAGTACTTC
CASSAGPLYEQYF
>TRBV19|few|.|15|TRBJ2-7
TGTGCCAGTAGTATAGGCGGGACGACCTCCTACGAGCAGTACTTC
CASSIGGTTSYEQYF
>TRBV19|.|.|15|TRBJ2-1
TGTGCCAGTGCCCCCATGGGGGGAGGCCGCCGTGAGCAGTTCTTC
CASAPMGGGRREQFF
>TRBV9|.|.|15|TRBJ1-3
TGTGCCAGCAGCGTAGACCCCAGCTCTGGAAACACCATATATTTT
CASSVDPSSGNTIYF
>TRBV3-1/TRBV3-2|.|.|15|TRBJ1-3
TGTGCCAGCAGCCACGTAGGGGCGGGGGGAAACACCATATATTTT
CASSHVGAGGNTIYF
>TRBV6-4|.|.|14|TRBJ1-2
TGTGCCAGCAGTGAGGGTCTAGTTAACTATGGCTACACCTTC
CASSEGLVNYGYTF
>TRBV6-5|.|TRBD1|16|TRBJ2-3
TGTGCCAGCAGTTACTCGGGACAGGCCCTAACAGATACGCAGTATTTT
CASSYSGQALTDTQYF
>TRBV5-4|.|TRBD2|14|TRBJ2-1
TGTGCCAGCAGCTCCGCCCGTAGCGGGGGGGAGCAGTTCTTC
CASSSARSGGEQFF
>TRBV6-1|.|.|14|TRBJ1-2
TGTGCCAGCAGTGAATTTAACAGGGACTATGGCTACACCTTC
CASSEFNRDYGYTF
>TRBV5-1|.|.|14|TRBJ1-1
TGCGCCAGCAGCTTGCAGGAAGGGAACACTGAAGCTTTCTTT
CASSLQEGNTEAFF